Here is one T cell receptor (beta chain) with its context. What this receptor recognizes is not known. Per-nucleotide qualities are absent, and no much larger clonotype sits a single base away. TCRbeta CDR3 regions were amplified from genomic DNA by means of the immunoSEQ Assay, a bias-controlled multiplex PCR. The authors' pipeline ran thus. Nucleated cell counts per sample were estimated from amplification of reference gene primers within the assay. To quantify the absolute abundance of each unique TCRbeta CDR3 rearrangement, sequence reads were collapsed and filtered. Productive Simpson clonality was computed per sample as the square root of Simpson's diversity index over productive rearrangements. Held by TCRdb, this immuneACCESS table contains in-frame sequences only and omits some clones. Under half of the omission traces to an unresolved V gene where checked; the cause of the rest is unknown. V, J and clone size are those of that table, while D and trimming were read from the DNA. In this sample the table shows tens of thousands of clones, around 84% of which occur a single time. Of the sample, about 7.8% is held by the ten largest clones.

This sample was taken from a study of blood T cell repertoires in COVID-19 (dated by TCRdb to about 2020). With respect to the entire study: Samples covering the acute and convalescent phases of COVID-19 were provided by collaborators in the United States, Italy and Spain. Where HLA class I and class II types were available, the types were taken from metadata supplied by the sample provider, not from assay-based typing. The prospective study material was composed of cDNA or gDNA derived from T cells, B-cell-depleted T cells, or PBMCs. Nearly every sample came with metadata listing a de-identified subject ID, COVID-19 status, age in years and sex. The samples were drawn from two sources: the first 160 participants of the ongoing ImmuneRACE study, and 1,254 subjects contributed by 6 global collaborators. The repertoires were released in a freely available public database intended as a resource for research on the immune response to SARS-CoV-2. Deeply sampled blood TCRbeta repertoires from subjects exposed to, actively infected with, or recovered from COVID-19 were included in the dataset.

Whole blood was collected in K2EDTA tubes by collaborating institutions according to the institutions' own protocols. For TCRbeta analysis, collaborator samples were shipped as frozen whole blood, as isolated PBMCs, or as DNA extracted from either sample type. Paper-wide results and their limitations: Clinical and demographic metadata were provided uncurated, with the amount varying by source and participant.

From the cysteine through the phenylalanine, the CDR3 covers 13 amino acids. Only CDR3 DNA is held: 39 bases, read in frame from base 1. Looking up the germline V gene yields CDR1 SGHRS and CDR2 YFSETQ. V loses 0 bases of germline sequence and J loses 5 bases, and the interval between the two ends is 6 bases. The sample consisted of peripheral blood. The TCR comes from an elderly man with active or convalescent COVID-19. The chain is encoded by TRBV5-1 joined to TRBJ2-1, with no reliable assignment of the D segment. DNA sequence: TGCGCCAGCAGCTTGGGTATAGACAATGAGCAGTTCTTC. Translated, it reads CASSLGIDNEQFF.